This record looks at one T cell receptor beta chain sequence and its context. There is no known antigen for this receptor. Base qualities are not at hand, and no much larger clone is one base apart. Each donor gave one peripheral blood draw, roughly 110 mL on average, collected into heparinised tubes. Using a panel that included CD45RO, CCR7, CD25, CD127, CD95 and CD27, naive, central memory, regulatory and stem cell-like memory CD4+ T cells were sorted on a BD FACSAria II. All sorted populations exceeded 95% purity. PBMCs were isolated immediately by Lymphoprep density gradient centrifugation and stained directly without culture. So that batch effects would be minimized, each experiment stained and sorted samples in pairs, pairing one healthy donor with one patient. This record comes from a study of beta chain features in type 1 diabetes (dated by TCRdb to about 2018). As for the study more broadly: Mean age, gender distribution, total cell number and subset yield did not differ between patients and healthy donors. A total of 100 million to 110 million sorted cells were examined across all samples, and a strong correlation was observed between cell number per subset and RNA yield. The study compared TCRB repertoires of sorted circulating CD4+ T cell subsets between recently diagnosed type 1 diabetes patients and matched healthy donors. Regulatory and stem cell-like memory subsets were obtained from only 8 patients and about 8 healthy donors, while naive and central memory subsets were obtained from all 30 or so donors. What the study reported, not specific to this receptor: Shorter templates might be favored by PCR, yet because patient and control samples were amplified and corrected together, any such skew would affect both groups equally. At VDJ recombination sites, type 1 diabetes patients had fewer insertions and more deleted nucleotides, which implies abnormalities in thymic rearrangement. The naive, central memory and regulatory TCRB repertoires appeared to resemble one another more closely among patients than among healthy donors. In all four CD4+ subsets, TCRB CDR3 length was moderately but significantly shorter in type 1 diabetes patients. Because small numbers of individuals were included in the HLA sub-analyses, any influence of HLA type on TCRB rearrangement was left unresolved. Because cDNA was sequenced instead of genomic DNA, activated cells with high expression could be over-represented, although the groups did not differ in activation or CD3 levels.

The CDR3 covers 13 residues, taking in both the cysteine and the phenylalanine. Only the CDR3 DNA is retained, 39 bases long and in frame from the first base. V lost 4 bases and J lost 8 bases, and the count of bases not matched to a germline gene is 6. Reading the germline V gene (reference sequence) gives CDR1 SGHNT and CDR2 YYREEE. The entire amount of isolated RNA was reverse transcribed using the High Capacity cDNA Reverse Transcription Kit, so the sequenced TCRB transcripts were expressed ones. Deep immunoSEQ sequencing was performed on naive, central memory and regulatory T cell samples, with an average of around 3.5 million total reads per sample. Sorted cells were lysed in RLT buffer and RNA was extracted with DNase-treated RNeasy Micro or Mini kits, depending on cell number. To prevent cross-contamination, each cell subset was processed individually, whereas patient and healthy donor samples were processed jointly. TCRB sequences were amplified from cDNA with the immunoSEQ multiplex PCR, producing 87-bp fragments spanning the CDR3 region. The amplicons were sequenced using the Illumina HiSeq platform. For the original study's pipeline: PCR bias was corrected computationally using synthetic template baselines, and reads within Hamming distance 2 were collapsed, with unmergeable singletons discarded. By aligning reads against IMGT, V, D and J genes, CDR3 length, and insertions or deletions at six rearrangement sites were assigned. Clonotype counts were normalized to sorted cell number within each subset before computing true diversity and Gini coefficients with the tcR R package. Repertoire sharing was quantified using the overlap coefficient calculated on TCRB nucleotide sequences. Out-of-frame TCRB sequences from naive cells were analyzed as a proxy for the pre-selection repertoire. What TCRdb holds here is the immuneACCESS table cut down to in-frame rearrangements. Part of the clones is not present; checked against another copy, under half of the missing clones reflect an unresolved V gene, and the others are unexplained. The D gene and trimming were derived from the DNA, and the V and J assignments and clone size from that table. The sample table contains hundreds of thousands of clones; only one count was recorded for around 12% of them. The top ten hold around 0.0099% of the sample.

This clonotype was obtained from a woman aged 18-29 years with type 1 diabetes. The chain was built from TRBV5-4 and TRBJ1-2, with 9 bases aligning to TRBD1. The sequenced sample consisted of naive CD4+ T cells from blood. Explained via the paper, the cell subset or site label denotes: true naive CD4+ T cells. The nucleotide sequence reads TGTGCCAGCAGCCCGACAGGGGGTCGCGGCTACACCTTC. It is translated as CASSPTGGRGYTF.